The 30 T cell receptor beta chains below come from one sample, sequenced in a study of blood T cells in healthy people across ages. A J-beta primer mix and a sample-barcoded 5' primer were used in a second PCR of about 6 to 12 cycles. TCRdb recomputed calls from the 5' RACE reads with MiXCR, one row per CDR3 protein. In the table there are roughly 2 million distinct CDR3 sequences, around half of which are singletons. Sequenced input: blood. Receptor source: a middle-aged woman in good health.

This clonotype was detected a few times. The V and J genes are TRBV6-5 and TRBJ2-7, with D maybe TRBD2 (6 bases). Germline assignment: CDR1 MNHEY and CDR2 SVGAGI. This CDR3 is 14 amino acids long. The V gene lost 5 bases and the J gene lost 3 bases, with 14 bases spanning the gap. The CDR3 nucleotides read TGTGCCAGCAGTCCTGGGACTTACTTCTACGAGCAGTACTTC. Protein product: CASSPGTYFYEQYF.

V gene TRBV3-1 combines with J gene TRBJ2-6; D remains ambiguous. Trimming cost V 4 bases and J 0 bases, with 13 bases left between them. Germline assignment: CDR1 LGHDT and CDR2 YNNKEL (reference sequence). This CDR3 comprises 17 residues. CDR3 in amino acids: CASSLQVKHSGANVLTF. The CDR3 bases are TGTGCCAGCAGCCTCCAGGTAAAGCACTCTGGGGCCAACGTCCTGACTTTC.

This clonotype has only a few counts. The chain uses TRBV4-2 and TRBJ1-6; D is ambiguous. Germline V gives CDR1 LGHNA, CDR2 YNFKEQ. This CDR3 comprises 16 residues. V lost 0 bases and J lost 3, with 9 bases in between. The DNA for the CDR3 is TGTGCCAGCAGCCAAGAGTGGTTCGTCTATAATTCACCCCTCCACTTT. This gives the protein CASSQEWFVYNSPLHF.

This clonotype was found a few times. The chain uses TRBV29-1 and TRBJ1-2; TRBD1 matches 10 bases. J was trimmed by 3 bases and V by 3 bases; bases with no gene match: 10. The CDR3 is made up of 16 amino acids. Germline CDR1 and CDR2: SQVTM and ANQGSEA. CDR3: CSVDGDRGAADYGYTF. The CDR3 coding sequence is TGCAGCGTTGATGGGGACAGGGGTGCCGCTGACTATGGCTACACCTTC.

This clonotype was detected only a few times. V is TRBV4-3 and J is TRBJ1-2; no firm D call. CDR3 length equals 15 residues. Germline V gives CDR1 LGHNA, CDR2 YSLEER. Trimming cost V 0 bases and J 2 bases, with 10 bases left between them. This chain's CDR3 is CASSQEGRLNYGYTF. The CDR3 DNA reads TGCGCCAGCAGCCAAGAGGGCAGACTCAACTATGGCTACACCTTC.

This rearrangement joins TRBV5-1 to TRBJ2-1, with 8 bases fitting TRBD1. Trimming took 3 bases from V and 4 from J; bases not matched to a gene: 3. This CDR3 has 14 amino acids. Germline V CDR1 and CDR2: SGHRS, YFSETQ. CDR3: CASSWTGPYNEQFF. The CDR3 DNA reads TGCGCCAGCAGCTGGACAGGGCCATACAATGAGCAGTTCTTC.

This clonotype was counted between two and nine times. This chain joins TRBV4-2 and TRBJ1-4, with TRBD1 identical over 11 bases. CDR3 size: 16 residues. CDR1 LGHNA and CDR2 YNFKEQ come from the germline V gene. V trimming: 5 bases; J trimming: 7 bases; junction bases outside the gene matches: 9. This CDR3 reads CASSRIPGQGGEKLFF. As DNA, the CDR3 is TGTGCCAGCAGCAGAATACCGGGACAGGGGGGTGAAAAACTGTTTTTT.

This clonotype was seen once. The rearrangement joins TRBV28 to TRBJ2-7; a weak D match, TRBD1 (5 bases). Germline V gives CDR1 MDHEN, CDR2 SYDVKM. With 7 bases removed from V and 2 bases from J, the gap between germline ends came to 9 bases. The CDR3 covers 12 residues. CDR3 in amino acids: CASKTGAYEQYF. The CDR3 DNA is TGTGCCAGCAAAACAGGAGCCTACGAGCAGTACTTC.

This clonotype was counted between two and nine times. CDR3 sequence: CSVDGLAGVETQYF. In DNA, the CDR3 is TGCAGCGTCGACGGACTAGCGGGGGTAGAGACCCAGTACTTC. This chain uses TRBV29-1 with TRBJ2-5; 13 positions match TRBD2. The CDR3 extends over 14 amino acids. V lost 6 bases to trimming and J lost 4 bases; unmatched junction nucleotides: 5. CDR1 and CDR2 (germline): SQVTM, ANQGSEA.

In this sample, this clonotype turned up many times. This chain joins TRBV29-1 and TRBJ2-7; D may correspond to TRBD1 or TRBD2 (5 bases each). The germline gives CDR1 SQVTM, CDR2 ANQGSEA. The CDR3 has 15 residues. V lost 6 bases and J lost 1, with 19 bases in between. CDR3 in amino acids: CSVWGHASGSYEQYF. CDR3 nucleotides: TGCAGCGTCTGGGGCCATGCGTCGGGATCCTACGAGCAGTACTTC.

The rearrangement uses TRBV28 and TRBJ2-3; 12 nucleotides line up with TRBD2. Looked up from germline, CDR1 is MDHEN and CDR2 is SYDVKM. The CDR3 extends over 17 amino acids. Unmatched junction bases numbered 11, after V lost 5 bases and J lost 5 bases. CDR3 amino acids: CASSLWTSGARKDTQYF. CDR3 nucleotides: TGTGCCAGCAGTCTGTGGACTAGCGGGGCTAGGAAAGATACGCAGTATTTT.

This clonotype was observed a few times. This sequence joins TRBV7-2 and TRBJ2-3; the D gene is possibly TRBD2 (5 bases). The CDR3 has 14 residues. V was cut by 4 bases and J by 6 bases, with 14 bases left in between. The germline gives CDR1 SGHTA, CDR2 FQGNSA. The CDR3 DNA sequence: TGTGCCAGCAGCTGGTCGGAGTCGGGGGATACGCAGTATTTT. This translates into CASSWSESGDTQYF.

About this clonotype: A read error may be the cause here, since a much bigger clone is one base away. J is TRBJ1-5 and V is TRBV12-3 or TRBV12-4; maybe TRBD1 (5 bases). The germline V and J ends were trimmed by 5 bases and 9 bases, with 17 bases remaining between them. There are 14 residues in the CDR3. The CDR3 coding sequence is TGTGCCAGCAGTCCGGGACGGGGGGTGGGGCCCCAGCATTTT. This encodes CASSPGRGVGPQHF.

At least ten counts were recorded for this clonotype. V gene TRBV7-3 combines with J gene TRBJ2-5; possible D gene TRBD1, 6 bases. The CDR3 spans 16 residues. Germline V gives CDR1 SGHTA, CDR2 FQGTGA. Trimming removed 5 bases from V and 2 bases from J, with 18 bases in between. In nucleotides, the CDR3 is TGTGCCAGCAGCGGCCGACCGGGACAAAAACAAGAGACCCAGTACTTC. As protein: CASSGRPGQKQETQYF.

J is TRBJ2-5 and V is TRBV20-1, with D tentatively TRBD2 (5 bases). The germline CDR1 and CDR2 sequences are DFQATT and SNEGSKA (reference sequence). This CDR3 is built from 14 residues. V was shortened by 1 base and J by 5 bases, with 14 bases between the two germline ends. Written as DNA, the CDR3 is TGCAGTGCTAGAGTAACCCAGTGGGAGGAGACCCAGTACTTC. It encodes CSARVTQWEETQYF.

This clonotype was detected only once. CDR3 DNA sequence: TGTGCCAGCAGCCCTCGAGCCAGGACCGAGCAGTACTTC. This sequence encodes CASSPRARTEQYF. The chain combines TRBV3-1 with TRBJ2-7; D gene ambiguous. The CDR3 runs 13 residues. Per germline, CDR1 LGHDT and CDR2 YNNKEL (reference sequence). Trimming pared 4 bases from V and 6 bases from J, leaving 13 bases between.

This rearrangement joins TRBV20-1 to TRBJ1-2, with 7 bases that match TRBD1. Losses at the gene ends were 6 bases for V and 6 bases for J; bases not matched to a gene: 13. The CDR3 consists of 14 residues. The germline gives CDR1 DFQATT, CDR2 SNEGSKA (reference sequence). Written as DNA, the CDR3 is TGCAGTGCCGCGGGCCCGACAGGGCTTCATGGCTACACCTTC. It translates to CSAAGPTGLHGYTF.

CDR3 amino acids: CASSSPGQLLYNEQFF. The CDR3 bases are TGTGCCAGCAGCTCGCCGGGACAGCTACTTTACAATGAGCAGTTCTTC. The V call is TRBV5-6, the J call TRBJ2-1; 7 nucleotides align to TRBD1. The ends lost 3 bases at V and 4 bases at J; junction bases unmatched: 10. The germline CDR1 and CDR2 sequences are SGHDT and YYEEEE. This CDR3 has 16 amino acids.

Only a few counts were recorded for this clonotype. V usage is TRBV7-2 and J usage is TRBJ2-3; 7 bases map to TRBD2. From germline, CDR1 is SGHTA and CDR2 FQGNSA. The CDR3 consists of 20 residues. Trimming removed 1 base from V and 0 bases from J; junction bases left unmatched: 16. The CDR3 DNA reads TGTGCCAGCAGCTTAGTAGCGGGTCGGATGGGTGTCACTAGCACAGATACGCAGTATTTT. Residues: CASSLVAGRMGVTSTDTQYF.

The V gene is TRBV7-3, the J gene TRBJ2-5; 9 nucleotides align to TRBD1. This CDR3 is 19 amino acids long. Trimming took 3 bases from V and 2 from J; bases not matched to a gene: 16. Germline V CDR1 and CDR2: SGHTA, FQGTGA. CDR3 sequence: CASSFGTGTGRFHQETQYF. DNA of the CDR3: TGTGCCAGCAGCTTCGGAACTGGGACAGGGAGGTTTCATCAAGAGACCCAGTACTTC.

The chain combines TRBV14 with TRBJ2-1; the D call may be TRBD1 or TRBD2 (5 bases each). The CDR3 totals 14 residues. Trimming left V 4 bases short and J 5 bases short, with 12 bases between. CDR1 is SGHDN and CDR2 is FVKESK in the germline V gene. Here the CDR3 reads CASSPTGRNNEQFF. The CDR3 DNA follows: TGTGCCAGCAGCCCGACGGGACGCAACAATGAGCAGTTCTTC. The entire variable domain, with the rest obtained from reference TRBV14 and TRBJ2-1, is as follows: EAGVTQFPSHSVIEKGQTVTLRCDPISGHDNLYWYRRVMGKEIKFLLHFVKESKQDESGMPNNRFLAERTGGTYSTLKVQPAELEDSGVYFCASSPTGRNNEQFFGPGTRLTVL.

The sample holds a few counts of this clonotype. The J gene is TRBJ2-5, the V gene TRBV14; D might be TRBD1 (6 bases). The germline V and J ends were trimmed by 2 bases and 2 bases, with 18 bases remaining between them. The germline V gene has CDR1 SGHDN and CDR2 FVKESK. This CDR3 spans 17 amino acids. The CDR3: CASSQPRTVWGQETQYF. The CDR3 coding sequence is TGTGCCAGCAGCCAACCCCGGACAGTATGGGGGCAAGAGACCCAGTACTTC.

This chain uses TRBV7-6 with TRBJ2-7; maybe TRBD2 (6 bases). This CDR3 is built from 16 residues. Germline V CDR1 and CDR2: SGHVS, FNYEAQ. The germline V and J ends were trimmed by 2 bases and 4 bases, with 18 bases remaining between them. The CDR3 coding sequence is TGTGCCAGCAGCTTACCTATCGAAGGAGGGGAATACGAGCAGTACTTC. Translated, it gives CASSLPIEGGEYEQYF.

The chain carries TRBV7-2 and TRBJ2-1; the D call may be TRBD1 or TRBD2 (5 bases each). The CDR3 loop spans 16 amino acids. Trimming cost V 2 bases and J 5 bases, with 16 bases left between them. Germline-derived CDR1 and CDR2 are SGHTA and FQGNSA. CDR3 amino acids: CASSLLLGRPDNEQFF. The DNA of the CDR3 is TGTGCCAGCAGCTTACTTCTGGGACGGCCGGACAATGAGCAGTTCTTC.

V usage is TRBV6-6 and J usage is TRBJ2-7; TRBD1 agrees at 10 bases. CDR1 is MNHNY, CDR2 SVGAGI, per germline (reference sequence). Trimming at V came to 0 bases and at J to 2 bases, leaving 1 base not matched to a gene. The CDR3 runs to 15 residues. CDR3 loop: CASSYSDRGTYEQYF. CDR3 bases: TGTGCCAGCAGTTACTCGGACAGGGGGACCTACGAGCAGTACTTC.

This clonotype was recorded a few times. The chain joins TRBV28 to TRBJ1-6; the match to TRBD1 covers 7 bases. After removal of 6 bases from V and 9 bases from J, the junction contained 8 bases not matched to a gene. Germline-derived CDR1 and CDR2 are MDHEN and SYDVKM. The CDR3 is 14 amino acids. CDR3 region: CASRTITGVSPLHF. The CDR3 bases are TGTGCCAGCAGAACAATAACAGGGGTTTCACCCCTCCACTTT.

The chain is built from TRBV12-3 or TRBV12-4 and TRBJ1-1; D is unresolved. Trimming pared 2 bases from V and 0 bases from J, leaving 19 bases between. This CDR3 comprises 18 residues. The CDR3 coding sequence is TGTGCCAGCAGTTTATCCCCGGTCTGGTCAGGATTGAACACTGAAGCTTTCTTT. It codes for CASSLSPVWSGLNTEAFF.

This clonotype appeared once. The genes are TRBV9 and TRBJ2-5; 11 bases fit TRBD1. V was pared by 3 bases and J by 5 bases, with 9 bases of the junction left unmatched. Per the germline V gene, CDR1 is SGDLS and CDR2 is YYNGEE. This CDR3 is 16 amino acids long. CDR3: CASSGRTGGAEETQYF. The CDR3 DNA sequence: TGTGCCAGCAGCGGGAGGACAGGGGGCGCAGAGGAGACCCAGTACTTC. Full variable domain (rest looked up from reference TRBV9 and TRBJ2-5): DSGVTQTPKHLITATGQRVTLRCSPRSGDLSVYWYQQSLDQGLQFLIQYYNGEERAKGNILERFSAQQFPDLHSELNLSSLELGDSALYFCASSGRTGGAEETQYFGPGTRLLVL.

The rearrangement uses TRBV25-1 and TRBJ2-7; TRBD2 aligns across 9 bases. The CDR3 spans 14 residues. Germline V gives CDR1 MGHDK, CDR2 SYGVNS. With V trimmed by 4 bases and J by 7 bases, 8 bases remained unmatched. CDR3 coding DNA: TGTGCCAGCAGTGTCAGCGGGGGGTACAATGAGCAGTACTTC. Protein sequence: CASSVSGGYNEQYF.

This clonotype has more than one count but fewer than ten. The CDR3 region is CSARVAGLVETQYF. Written as DNA, the CDR3 is TGCAGTGCTAGGGTAGCGGGGCTGGTGGAGACCCAGTACTTC. The gene calls are TRBV20-1 and TRBJ2-5; 8 bases align to TRBD2. Unmatched junction bases numbered 8, after V lost 3 bases and J lost 5 bases. CDR3 length equals 14 residues. Germline lookup yields CDR1 DFQATT and CDR2 SNEGSKA (reference sequence).